The rows below give T cell receptor beta chains drawn from one sample of a study of T cell changes during pregnancy in multiple sclerosis. The assay was immunoSEQ multiplex PCR, and TCRdb's table has in-frame clones only and misses some. The data hold about 76,000 clones, with roughly 94% observed a single time. This material consisted of peripheral blood, taken in the third trimester of pregnancy. The receptors here all came from a female donor with multiple sclerosis, enrolled in a pregnancy study. Both conserved end residues are part of each CDR3. The D gene is left open where the match is weak. Clone size is not always given. Where it is, it says once, few, many or a class for expanded clones.

.,.,TRBJ2-3,TRBV5-6,CASSLGALISTDTQYF,TGTGCCAGCAGCTTGGGGGCCCTAATTAGCACAGATACGCAGTATTTT
.,TRBD2,TRBJ2-5,TRBV7-2,CASSLAAGDQETQYF,TGTGCCAGCAGCTTAGCAGCGGGGGATCAAGAGACCCAGTACTTC
.,.,TRBJ1-1,TRBV19,CASSIAASGTEAFF,TGTGCCAGTAGTATTGCGGCCTCGGGCACTGAAGCTTTCTTT
once,TRBD1,TRBJ2-7,TRBV7-2,CASSLGQGSHEQYF,TGTGCCAGCAGCTTAGGACAGGGTAGCCACGAGCAGTACTTC
.,TRBD2,TRBJ2-1,TRBV11-2,CASSPGGGQPNEQFF,TGTGCCAGCAGCCCAGGCGGGGGGCAACCCAATGAGCAGTTCTTC
.,.,TRBJ2-2,TRBV5-4,CASSTGTTNTGELFF,TGTGCCAGCAGCACCGGGACAACGAACACCGGGGAGCTGTTTTTT
.,TRBD2,TRBJ2-1,TRBV4-3,CASSQGGGAANEQFF,TGCGCCAGCAGCCAGGGCGGGGGGGCCGCCAATGAGCAGTTCTTC
.,.,TRBJ2-6,TRBV4-2,CASSPESSGANVLTF,TGTGCCAGCAGCCCTGAGAGCTCTGGGGCCAACGTCCTGACTTTC
.,TRBD1,TRBJ1-1,TRBV2,CASTLDRGAEAFF,TGTGCCAGCACTCTCGACAGGGGCGCTGAAGCTTTCTTT
.,.,TRBJ1-2,TRBV6-6,CASMTETGFGYTF,TGTGCCAGTATGACCGAAACAGGTTTTGGCTACACCTTC
.,.,TRBJ1-1,TRBV19,CASSIDVLLNTEAFF,TGTGCCAGTAGTATAGATGTCCTATTGAACACTGAAGCTTTCTTT
.,.,TRBJ2-2,TRBV4-3,CASSLAFDTGELFF,TGCGCCAGCAGCCTCGCGTTTGACACCGGGGAGCTGTTTTTT
.,TRBD1,TRBJ2-1,TRBV5-4,CASSMNRGYNEQFF,TGTGCCAGCAGTATGAACAGGGGATACAATGAGCAGTTCTTC
.,.,TRBJ2-3,TRBV7-9,CASSLGGSGEYF,TGTGCCAGCAGCTTAGGGGGATCCGGGGAGTATTTT
.,TRBD2,TRBJ2-5,TRBV11-1,CASSFRTSGVAAETQYF,TGTGCCAGCAGCTTTCGGACTAGCGGGGTGGCGGCGGAGACCCAGTACTTC
.,.,TRBJ2-7,TRBV4-3,CASSQGGGYEQYF,TGCGCCAGCAGCCAAGGAGGCGGCTACGAGCAGTACTTC
.,.,TRBJ1-1,TRBV2,CASSVNRVSTEAFF,TGTGCCAGCAGTGTTAACCGAGTGAGTACTGAAGCTTTCTTT
.,TRBD1,TRBJ1-2,TRBV6-5,CASSYGRQGYYGYTF,TGTGCCAGCAGTTACGGTAGACAGGGGTACTATGGCTACACCTTC
.,.,TRBJ2-3,TRBV11-3,CASSLDWAGATDTQYF,TGTGCCAGCAGCTTAGATTGGGCGGGGGCGACAGATACGCAGTATTTT
.,.,TRBJ1-2,TRBV5-6,CASSLGLAEGYTF,TGTGCCAGCAGCTTGGGGCTGGCGGAGGGCTACACCTTC
.,.,TRBJ2-5,TRBV29-1,CSVGGETQYF,TGCAGCGTTGGAGGTGAGACCCAGTACTTC
.,.,TRBJ1-6,TRBV5-6,CASTPSGNSPLHF,TGTGCCAGCACCCCGTCCGGGAATTCACCCCTCCACTTT
.,TRBD1,TRBJ1-1,TRBV6-6,CASSYRTGAGHTEAFF,TGTGCCAGCAGTTACAGGACAGGGGCAGGGCACACTGAAGCTTTCTTT
.,TRBD2,TRBJ2-3,TRBV6-1,CASSDRWGLHSTDTQYF,TGTGCCAGCAGTGATAGATGGGGACTACATAGCACAGATACGCAGTATTTT
.,TRBD1,TRBJ1-5,TRBV25-1,CASKGAINQPQHF,TGTGCCAGCAAGGGGGCTATCAATCAGCCCCAGCATTTT
.,TRBD1,TRBJ1-1,TRBV4-2,CASSQATVGQGNTEAFF,TGTGCCAGCAGCCAAGCAACCGTGGGACAGGGAAACACTGAAGCTTTCTTT
.,.,TRBJ1-6,TRBV7-2,CASSNQAYNSPLHF,TGTGCCAGCAGCAATCAGGCTTATAATTCACCCCTCCACTTT
.,.,TRBJ2-2,TRBV9,CASSASSGIAGELFF,TGTGCCAGCAGCGCCTCCTCGGGAATTGCCGGGGAGCTGTTTTTT
.,.,TRBJ2-3,TRBV7-2,CASSLAPADTQYF,TGTGCCAGCAGCTTAGCGCCGGCAGATACGCAGTATTTT
.,TRBD2,TRBJ2-1,TRBV7-2,CASSGRSPRLAESYNEQFF,TGTGCCAGCAGCGGGCGGTCCCCGAGACTAGCGGAATCCTACAATGAGCAGTTCTTC
.,.,TRBJ1-6,TRBV6-1,CASSRTREFSPLHF,TGTGCCAGCAGTAGGACCCGGGAGTTTTCACCCCTCCACTTT
.,TRBD1,TRBJ2-2,TRBV4-1,CASKPQGAKNTGELFF,TGCGCCAGCAAACCACAGGGGGCGAAAAACACCGGGGAGCTGTTTTTT
.,TRBD2,TRBJ2-6,TRBV9,CASSVGGSGANVLTF,TGTGCCAGCAGCGTGGGAGGGTCTGGGGCCAACGTCCTGACTTTC
.,TRBD2,TRBJ2-2,TRBV19,CASSGGISTGELFF,TGTGCCAGTAGCGGGGGGATTAGCACCGGGGAGCTGTTTTTT
.,.,TRBJ2-1,TRBV7-2,CASSLARGTTITAWQFF,TGTGCCAGCAGCTTAGCGCGTGGCACTACGATAACTGCGTGGCAGTTCTTC
once,.,TRBJ2-3,TRBV5-4,CASSLAGRTDTQYF,TGTGCCAGCAGCTTGGCCGGTCGCACAGATACGCAGTATTTT
few,TRBD1,TRBJ1-6,TRBV5-6,CASNWLQGETYNSPLHF,TGTGCCAGCAACTGGTTACAGGGGGAGACTTATAATTCACCCCTCCACTTT
.,TRBD1,TRBJ2-1,TRBV7-3,CASSLVRGREQFF,TGTGCCAGCAGCTTAGTCAGGGGGCGCGAGCAGTTCTTC
.,TRBD1,TRBJ2-7,TRBV9,CASSSGTGVSYEQYF,TGTGCCAGCAGCTCCGGGACAGGGGTTTCCTACGAGCAGTACTTC
.,.,TRBJ2-3,TRBV2,CASSEIRVGADTQYF,TGTGCCAGCAGTGAAATCAGGGTAGGGGCAGATACGCAGTATTTT
.,.,TRBJ1-2,TRBV27,CASSSSQGFYGYTF,TGTGCCAGCAGTTCCTCGCAGGGGTTCTATGGCTACACCTTC
.,TRBD1,TRBJ2-2,TRBV30,CACRGRSTGELFF,TGTGCCTGCAGGGGGCGTTCCACCGGGGAGCTGTTTTTT
.,.,TRBJ2-1,TRBV6-4,CASSDSDYSEQFF,TGTGCCAGCAGTGACTCAGACTACTCCGAGCAGTTCTTC
once,.,TRBJ1-5,TRBV19,CASSYDGGPNQPQHF,TGTGCCAGTAGTTATGACGGAGGTCCCAATCAGCCCCAGCATTTT
once,.,TRBJ2-7,TRBV25-1,CASSETRGKGEQYF,TGTGCCAGCAGTGAAACAAGGGGTAAGGGCGAGCAGTACTTC
.,.,TRBJ1-5,TRBV27,CASSSDRHSNQPQHF,TGTGCCAGCAGTTCCGACAGACATAGCAATCAGCCCCAGCATTTT
.,.,TRBJ2-6,TRBV11-2,CASSLAGTGANVLTF,TGTGCCAGCAGCTTAGCAGGGACTGGGGCCAACGTCCTGACTTTC
.,.,TRBJ1-2,TRBV7-6,CASSLDRADYGYTF,TGTGCCAGCAGCTTAGACAGGGCGGACTATGGCTACACCTTC
.,.,TRBJ2-7,TRBV7-2,CASSLVIGQLRF,TGTGCCAGCAGTTTAGTGATAGGACAGTTACGCTTC
.,.,TRBJ2-1,TRBV6-6,CASSYFRDEQFF,TGTGCCAGCAGTTACTTCAGGGATGAGCAGTTCTTC
.,.,TRBJ2-3,TRBV19,CASRGLGDTQYF,TGTGCCAGTAGGGGGCTTGGGGATACGCAGTATTTT
.,TRBD1,TRBJ1-1,TRBV19,CASSIDGTGAGAFF,TGTGCCAGTAGTATAGACGGGACAGGGGCTGGAGCTTTCTTT
.,.,TRBJ2-5,TRBV9,CASSVGEGVGQETQYF,TGTGCCAGCAGCGTAGGGGAGGGGGTGGGGCAAGAGACCCAGTACTTC
.,.,TRBJ1-3,TRBV5-5,CASSNPGGSSGNTIYF,TGTGCCAGCAGCAATCCGGGGGGGAGCTCTGGAAACACCATATATTTT
once,.,TRBJ2-3,TRBV2,CASSEEGQGTDTQYF,TGTGCCAGCAGTGAAGAGGGGCAGGGAACAGATACGCAGTATTTT
.,TRBD2,TRBJ2-7,TRBV5-1,CASSLAATSIHEQYF,TGCGCCAGCAGCTTGGCCGCGACTAGCATCCACGAGCAGTACTTC